The source of this T cell receptor beta chain is a study of blood T cells in healthy people across ages. Study overall: Using template switching, researchers captured about one barcoded beta molecule for each two T cells.

Broader study findings: With age, beta diversity per million T cells declined roughly linearly, significantly by 30 to 50.

Through a sample-barcoded 5' primer and a J-beta primer mix, a second PCR was run for roughly 7 to 11 cycles. A single record per CDR3 protein comes from TCRdb applying MiXCR to the 5' RACE reads. The table has 1.5 million to 2 million distinct CDR3 sequences, about 28% seen once. This CDR3 contains 14 residues. The germline CDR1 and CDR2 sequences are SGHVS and FQNEAQ. About this clonotype itself: Its antigen is not identified. At one of its ends the junction is not consistent with the germline gene, which may arise from a read error.

V and J are TRBV7-8 and TRBJ1-6; no firm D call. Input material: blood. This clonotype was obtained from a woman aged 30 to 39 in good health. CDR3 bases: TGTGCCAGCAGCGCCAGATCGGGCGCTTCACCCCCCCACTTT. This translates into CASSARSGASPPHF.